These T cell receptor beta chains were read from a single sample in a study of T cells in localized non-small cell lung cancer. Libraries were prepared by immunoSEQ multiplex PCR; TCRdb keeps only in-frame clonotypes and omits some of them. Found here are 25,000 to 35,000 clones, about 90% of them singletons; the top ten hold under 6.5%. Sample: PBMCs, taken before any cancer treatment. All receptors come from a man between 40 and 75 years old with stage II lung adenocarcinoma. CDR3s include the opening cysteine and the closing phenylalanine or tryptophan. A D gene is named only where the DNA matches it firmly. Clone size is stated in some rows and not others, as once, few, many or a class when expanded.

J,size,D,V,CDR3,DNA
TRBJ2-1,once,NA,TRBV6-6,CASTSVGPVNEQFF,TGTGCCAGCACCTCTGTGGGCCCTGTTAATGAGCAGTTCTTC
TRBJ2-1,once,TRBD2,TRBV28,CASNPSGASYPEQFF,TGTGCCAGCAATCCTAGCGGGGCATCCTACCCTGAGCAGTTCTTC
TRBJ2-1,NA,TRBD2,TRBV10-3,CAISRSGRGDEQFF,TGTGCCATCAGCCGTAGCGGGAGAGGGGATGAGCAGTTCTTC
TRBJ2-5,once,TRBD1,TRBV27,CASSRDRIQETQYF,TGTGCCAGCAGTCGGGACAGAATCCAAGAGACCCAGTACTTC
TRBJ2-2,NA,TRBD2,TRBV5-1,CASSSPSGRAVVGELFF,TGCGCCAGCAGCTCGCCCAGCGGGAGGGCCGTAGTCGGGGAGCTGTTTTTT
TRBJ2-5,NA,NA,TRBV29-1,CSVRFVTQYF,TGCAGCGTTCGTTTCGTGACCCAGTACTTC
TRBJ2-7,NA,TRBD2,TRBV12-5,CASGLPQGMTSGPEQYF,TGTGCTAGTGGTTTGCCCCAGGGAATGACTAGCGGGCCGGAGCAGTACTTC
TRBJ2-7,NA,NA,TRBV2,CASGWDGTNYEQYF,TGTGCCAGCGGATGGGACGGGACAAACTACGAGCAGTACTTC
TRBJ2-7,NA,TRBD1,TRBV7-9,CASSLGTGSYEQYF,TGTGCCAGCAGCTTAGGGACAGGCTCCTACGAGCAGTACTTC
TRBJ2-1,NA,TRBD1,TRBV11-3,CASGQGVYNEQFF,TGTGCCAGCGGACAGGGGGTCTACAATGAGCAGTTCTTC
TRBJ1-6,NA,TRBD1,TRBV28,CASRGAQGDNSPLHF,TGTGCCAGCAGAGGAGCACAGGGGGATAATTCACCCCTCCACTTT
TRBJ2-3,NA,NA,TRBV27,CASRSPTDTQYF,TGTGCCAGCAGATCCCCCACAGATACGCAGTATTTT
TRBJ2-3,NA,NA,TRBV5-1,CASSLRGVGTDTQYF,TGCGCCAGCAGCCTCCGGGGAGTAGGCACAGATACGCAGTATTTT
TRBJ2-5,NA,NA,TRBV7-2,CASSLGGGQETQYF,TGTGCCAGCAGCTTAGGAGGGGGGCAAGAGACCCAGTACTTC
TRBJ2-7,NA,NA,TRBV2,CASGLGGLSYEQYF,TGTGCCAGCGGTCTGGGGGGACTCTCCTACGAGCAGTACTTC
TRBJ2-1,NA,TRBD2,TRBV27,CASSSHQAGAVNEQFF,TGTGCCAGCAGTTCACATCAAGCGGGGGCGGTCAATGAGCAGTTCTTC
TRBJ1-5,NA,NA,TRBV2,CAMQGDSNQPQHF,TGTGCCATGCAAGGGGACAGCAATCAGCCCCAGCATTTT
TRBJ2-7,NA,NA,TRBV28,CASSQGGPVYVQQYF,TGTGCCAGCAGTCAGGGGGGACCGGTTTATGTTCAGCAGTACTTC
TRBJ2-3,NA,NA,TRBV7-2,CASSLTPDGDTQYF,TGTGCCAGCAGCTTAACCCCCGACGGAGATACGCAGTATTTT
TRBJ2-5,NA,NA,TRBV5-5,CASSRRETQYF,TGTGCCAGCAGCCGACGGGAGACCCAGTACTTC
TRBJ1-2,NA,TRBD1,TRBV11-2,CASSLGPGTASVGGYTF,TGTGCCAGCAGCTTAGGTCCCGGGACAGCCTCCGTAGGGGGCTACACCTTC
TRBJ2-3,once,NA,TRBV29-1,CSVSGRISDTQYF,TGCAGCGTTTCCGGACGGATATCAGATACGCAGTATTTT
TRBJ1-2,NA,TRBD1,TRBV4-3,CASSQGTGAYGYTF,TGCGCCAGCAGCCAAGGGACAGGGGCCTATGGCTACACCTTC
TRBJ1-3,NA,NA,TRBV28,CASSKQEYTIYF,TGTGCCAGCAGTAAACAGGAATACACCATATATTTT
TRBJ2-5,NA,TRBD1,TRBV7-7,CASSQTGGGETQYF,TGTGCCAGCAGCCAGACAGGGGGAGGAGAGACCCAGTACTTC
TRBJ1-1,NA,TRBD1,TRBV12-5,CASGNTIDRVTEAFF,TGTGCTAGTGGTAACACCATTGACAGGGTCACTGAAGCTTTCTTT
TRBJ2-5,NA,NA,TRBV27,CASSLSVGVRETQYF,TGTGCCAGCAGTTTATCGGTGGGGGTTCGAGAGACCCAGTACTTC
TRBJ1-6,NA,TRBD1,TRBV6-6,CASTGTGGAPLHF,TGTGCCAGCACGGGGACAGGGGGGGCACCCCTCCACTTT
TRBJ1-2,NA,NA,TRBV29-1,CSVFSGRQGYGYTF,TGCAGCGTTTTTTCCGGGAGGCAAGGCTATGGCTACACCTTC
TRBJ1-1,NA,TRBD1,TRBV5-4,CASSTPRQGATNTEAFF,TGTGCCAGCAGCACGCCCCGACAGGGGGCTACGAACACTGAAGCTTTCTTT
TRBJ2-1,NA,TRBD1,TRBV18,CASSPQGGGEQFF,TGTGCCAGCTCACCACAAGGGGGCGGTGAGCAGTTCTTC
TRBJ1-5,NA,TRBD1,TRBV7-9,CASSSVGYGTGFFGQPQHF,TGTGCCAGCAGCTCCGTCGGGTACGGGACAGGGTTCTTCGGGCAGCCCCAGCATTTT
TRBJ1-3,NA,TRBD1,TRBV25-1,CASSDWDRERNTIYF,TGTGCCAGCAGTGATTGGGACAGGGAACGAAACACCATATATTTT
TRBJ2-2,NA,TRBD2,TRBV7-3,CASSLIGSGRATGELFF,TGTGCCAGCAGCTTAATAGGCAGCGGGAGGGCCACCGGGGAGCTGTTTTTT
TRBJ2-1,NA,TRBD2,TRBV19,CASSTPGTSGRDLFF,TGTGCCAGTAGTACCCCCGGGACTAGCGGGAGGGATCTGTTCTTC
TRBJ1-1,few,NA,TRBV5-1,CASSTKGGGSTEAFF,TGCGCCAGCAGCACAAAGGGAGGGGGTTCTACTGAAGCTTTCTTT
TRBJ2-7,NA,NA,TRBV4-3,CASSQDGFSEQYF,TGCGCCAGCAGCCAAGATGGGTTCTCCGAGCAGTACTTC